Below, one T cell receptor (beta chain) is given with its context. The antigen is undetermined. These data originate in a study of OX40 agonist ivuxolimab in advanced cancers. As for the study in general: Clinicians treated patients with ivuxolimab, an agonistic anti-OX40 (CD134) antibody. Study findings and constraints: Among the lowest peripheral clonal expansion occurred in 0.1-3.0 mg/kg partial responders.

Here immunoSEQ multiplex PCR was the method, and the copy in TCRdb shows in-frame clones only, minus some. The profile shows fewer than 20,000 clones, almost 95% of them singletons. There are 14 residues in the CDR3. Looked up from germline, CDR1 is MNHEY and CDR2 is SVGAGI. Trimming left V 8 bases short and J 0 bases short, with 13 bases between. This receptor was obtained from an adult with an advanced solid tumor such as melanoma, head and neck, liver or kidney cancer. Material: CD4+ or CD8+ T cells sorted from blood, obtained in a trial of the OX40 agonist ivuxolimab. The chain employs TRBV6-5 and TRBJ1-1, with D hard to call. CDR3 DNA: TGTGCCAGCCGGCACAGCGAAATGAACACTGAAGCTTTCTTT. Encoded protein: CASRHSEMNTEAFF.